Sequencing of this T cell receptor (beta chain) was carried out in a study of T cells in Graves' hyperthyroidism and ophthalmopathy (dated by TCRdb to the late 2010s). For the study in its entirety: Peripheral blood samples were taken at initial diagnosis, before any treatment was given. To identify distinguishing TCR V-J signatures, a discovery cohort of around 100 patients was used, comprising fewer than 45 with Graves' ophthalmopathy and approximately 58 with stable Graves' hyperthyroidism. Prospective prediction of ophthalmopathy was tested in an independent validation cohort consisting of fewer than 20 hyperthyroidism patients and approximately 16 patients who later progressed to ophthalmopathy. The approximately 98 discovery patients were randomly divided into training and test sets at a 7:3 ratio. The study also compared thyroid tissue and blood T-cell repertoires from more than five Graves' hyperthyroidism patients. After blood sampling, hyperthyroidism patients were treated with methimazole at a starting dose of 30 mg daily, and ophthalmopathy patients were treated with high-dose intravenous methylprednisolone. The paper reports TCR Vbeta CDR3 sequencing of roughly 140 peripheral blood samples: around 41 ophthalmopathy, fewer than 80 hyperthyroidism and around 17 progressor patients. What the authors observed across the whole study: Blood samples also contained most of the expanded thyroid clonotypes (frequency above 0.001), which suggests that blood repertoires may reflect thyroid immune responses. No statistical method was used to fix the sample size in advance, and group allocation was not hidden from the investigators. During validation, the model predicted progression to ophthalmopathy a median of around six months ahead of onset, with more than 60% sensitivity and roughly 72% specificity. In cross-validation, a model built on a 13 V-J signature told ophthalmopathy apart from stable hyperthyroidism with approximately 91% sensitivity and around 84% specificity, and in testing the same model reached 80%/75%.

This clonotype showed up many times. What this receptor recognizes is not known. No base quality information exists; no much larger clone differs at one position. The TCR beta CDR3 regions were amplified from RNA transcripts. The TCR CDR3 was subjected to a first round of RT-PCR using the HTBI primer set and the Qiagen OneStep RT-PCR kit. The libraries were constructed in a second round of multiplex PCR and then size-selected and purified. The libraries were sequenced on an Illumina HiSeq2000 using paired-end 100 bp reads. From the authors' description of their analysis: SOAPnuke was used to process the raw data, removing reads that contained adapters or uncalled bases, had a mean Phred below 15, or lacked an exact match to the constant primer or identifier. COPE v1.2.5 was used to merge high-quality paired reads, and clonotypes were defined as unique nucleotide sequences. Clonotypes were aligned to IMGT TRBV, TRBD and TRBJ reference segments using MiTCR v1.1. Analysis was restricted to V-J combinations with a frequency above 0.0001, which covered 99.2% of repertoires. The TCS score was defined as F50 (clonal expansion) divided by E x V (chaos), with BLOSUM62-based TCRdist calculated between CDR3 peptides within each V-J. Welch's t-statistics and random forest reduced roughly 540 V-J features to 13, which were used in a naive Bayes classifier (R e1071). TCRdb handled the public reads itself, with Q25 trimming in fastp and clone calling in MiXCR, and kept productive beta chains. CDR3 protein duplicates are merged, each entry listing the most common genes and DNA. The V and J calls follow TCRdb's processing rather than the paper's. Here the sample has about 400,000 distinct CDR3 sequences; about 14% occur a single time. The ten largest clones capture over 25% of the sample.

A distance of 8 bases separates the germline ends of V and J, which lose 0 bases and 2 bases respectively. CDR1 and CDR2, looked up from the germline V gene (reference sequence), are LNHNV and YYDKDF. The CDR3, cysteine through phenylalanine, is 15 amino acids long. Of the read, only the CDR3 DNA is kept; its 45 bases are in frame from base 1. Moderately to severely active disease, a Clinical Activity Score of at least 3, a NOSPECS grade of at least 4, and a duration under 3 months were present in ophthalmopathy patients. Patients with uncontrolled infections, other autoimmune diseases, pregnancy or lactation were excluded. Diagnoses relied on clinical symptoms, serum thyroxine and TRAb, thyroid ultrasound and orbital computed tomography. PBMCs were isolated from roughly 10 ml of fresh peripheral blood by Ficoll-Paque density gradient centrifugation. Total RNA was extracted with Trizol reagent, and quality was checked on an Agilent 2100 Bioanalyzer.

The source of this sequence is a man aged 45 to 65 with Graves' ophthalmopathy. The sample consisted of blood. Rearrangement joined TRBV15 to TRBJ2-1; the D gene is perhaps TRBD1, on 5 matching bases. The sequenced DNA is TGTGCCACCAGCAGAGATCAAGGGGCCTACAATGAGCAGTTCTTC. Its translation is CATSRDQGAYNEQFF.